The next 8 T cell receptor beta chains were all read from a single sample in a study of yellow fever vaccine responses in identical twins. TCRdb reprocessed the RT-PCR reads via MiXCR and lists one record per CDR3 protein. The sample lists about 13,000 distinct CDR3 sequences, almost 85% occurring once. The sequencing here drew on T cells from blood (PBMCs), unsorted or a sorted subset (not recorded which), taken before or after yellow fever vaccination (not recorded which). The receptors stem from a woman in her late teens or twenties who received the yellow fever vaccine.

V is TRBV11-2 and J is TRBJ2-1; 7 bases agree with TRBD1. CDR3 length: 14 residues. The ends lost 5 bases at V and 6 bases at J; junction bases unmatched: 7. Germline assignment: CDR1 SGHAT and CDR2 FQNNGV. CDR3: CASSTRDSPNEQFF. The CDR3 nucleotides read TGTGCCAGCAGCACCAGGGACAGCCCCAATGAGCAGTTCTTC.

The rearrangement links TRBV29-1 to TRBJ1-2; possibly TRBD1 for D (6 bases). There are 13 residues in the CDR3. V was trimmed by 7 bases and J by 3 bases, leaving 15 bases between them. In germline, CDR1 is SQVTM, CDR2 ANQGSEA. CDR3 DNA: TGCAGCGCCGTCGGGGGCAGCGACTATGGCTACACCTTC. It codes for CSAVGGSDYGYTF.

This rearrangement joins TRBV29-1 to TRBJ2-1; 9 positions match TRBD2. CDR3 length: 18 residues. Trimming removed 4 bases from V and 4 bases from J; junction bases left unmatched: 17. The germline CDR1 and CDR2 sequences are SQVTM and ANQGSEA. The CDR3 sequence: CSVGRLGASGNVYNEQFF. In DNA form, the CDR3 reads TGCAGCGTTGGCCGTCTTGGGGCTAGCGGGAATGTGTACAATGAGCAGTTCTTC.

The sample holds one count of this clonotype. The chain has TRBV6-4 and TRBJ2-3; the D gene is possibly TRBD2 (6 bases). V lost 2 bases to trimming and J lost 0 bases, with 9 bases between them. CDR1 MRHNA and CDR2 SNTAGT come from the germline V gene. This CDR3 has 15 amino acids. CDR3: CASSDMAGSTDTQYF. CDR3 DNA sequence: TGTGCCAGCAGTGACATGGCGGGGAGCACAGATACGCAGTATTTT.

V and J are TRBV5-1 and TRBJ2-5; possible D gene TRBD1, 5 bases. Germline V gene data show CDR1 as SGHRS and CDR2 as YFSETQ. V lost 0 bases and J 5 bases, leaving 11 bases between the germline ends. CDR3 length equals 14 residues. Written as DNA, the CDR3 is TGCGCCAGCAGCTTGGATGTGGGGCGGGAGACCCAGTACTTC. Encoded protein: CASSLDVGRETQYF.

V is TRBV29-1 and J is TRBJ2-3, with 10 bases identical to TRBD2. The V segment lost 5 bases and the J segment 6 bases; nucleotides outside the gene matches: 11. The CDR3 is 15 residues long. CDR1 SQVTM and CDR2 ANQGSEA come from the germline V gene. The CDR3 sequence: CSVRASGGRTDTQYF. The CDR3 region has the DNA TGCAGCGTTAGGGCTAGCGGGGGTAGAACTGATACGCAGTATTTT.

The rearrangement links TRBV18 to TRBJ2-1, with 9 bases fitting TRBD1. Germline assignment: CDR1 KGHSH and CDR2 LQKENI. CDR3 length: 15 residues. The V and J ends lost 6 bases and 7 bases, in that order; junction bases with no gene match: 10. CDR3 nucleotide sequence: TGTGCCAGCTCTCGTCTCGGACAGGGGAGGAATGAGCAGTTCTTC. Translated: CASSRLGQGRNEQFF. Supplemented by reference TRBV18 and TRBJ2-1, the full variable domain reads NAGVMQNPRHLVRRRGQEARLRCSPMKGHSHVYWYRQLPEEGLKFMVYLQKENIIDESGMPKERFSAEFPKEGPSILRIQQVVRGDSAAYFCASSRLGQGRNEQFFGPGTRLTVL.

This chain connects TRBV11-3 to TRBJ2-7, with 9 bases aligning to TRBD1. Trimming at V came to 3 bases and at J to 0 bases, leaving 9 bases not matched to a gene. The germline CDR1 and CDR2 sequences are SGHNT and YENEEA. This CDR3 is 17 amino acids long. The CDR3 bases are TGTGCCAGCAGCTTTCGCTCTCCGGGACAGGGCTCCTACGAGCAGTACTTC. Translation: CASSFRSPGQGSYEQYF. The whole variable domain, filled in from reference TRBV11-3 and TRBJ2-7, reads EAGVVQSPRYKIIEKKQPVAFWCNPISGHNTLYWYLQNLGQGPELLIRYENEEAVDDSQLPKDRFSAERLKGVDSTLKIQPAELGDSAVYLCASSFRSPGQGSYEQYFGPGTRLTVT.